This TCR beta chain came from a study of cytomegalovirus exposure and HLA in healthy donors. In its sample, this clone was seen a few times. The target antigen is unknown. Study-wide results and limits: Later work found most CMV-associated TCR beta chains apparently HLA-restricted.

The PCR employed 60 Vbeta primers together with 13 Jbeta primers. Measured with immunoSEQ multiplex PCR; TCRdb has only the in-frame clones, and not every one. The sample includes roughly 120,000 clones, roughly 9.9% of them seen just once. CDR1 SGHRS and CDR2 YFSETQ come from the germline V gene. V shed 4 bases and J shed 2 bases, with 5 bases lying between them. The CDR3 has 12 residues. The origin of this receptor is a man aged 25-45 years in good health and CMV-seronegative. The sequenced material came from PBMCs. The chain employs TRBV5-1 and TRBJ2-3, with unresolved D. The chain's CDR3 is CASSLNTDTQYF. Written as DNA, the CDR3 is TGCGCCAGCAGCCTAAACACAGATACGCAGTATTTT.